Given below is one T cell receptor (beta chain) in context. The source of the sample is a study of blood T cell repertoires in COVID-19. Authors' methods: Amplification of reference gene primers was used by the study to estimate nucleated cell counts. TCRdb's copy holds only in-frame clones and misses some; the assay was immunoSEQ multiplex PCR. V, J and clone size are those of that table, while D and trimming were read from the DNA. This sample carries around 47,000 clones, around 85% of them seen once, and the ten largest clones take approximately 26%. Trimming cost V 0 bases and J 3 bases; bases outside gene matches: 10. In germline, CDR1 is MNHEY, CDR2 SMNVEV (reference sequence). The CDR3 length is 17 residues.

The receptor was derived from an elderly woman with COVID-19, enrolled during active disease. Sequenced material: peripheral blood. The V gene is TRBV27, the J gene TRBJ1-1; 7 positions match TRBD1. The CDR3 DNA reads TGTGCCAGCAGTTTATCACGGGACAGTCCTTGGGACACTGAAGCTTTCTTT. Its protein product is CASSLSRDSPWDTEAFF.